This passage covers 10 T cell receptor beta chains from one sample sequenced in a study of cytomegalovirus exposure and HLA in healthy donors. Amplification used 60 Vbeta primers and 13 Jbeta primers. The table came from immunoSEQ multiplex PCR; TCRdb's copy has only in-frame clones and leaves some out. The sample table includes 40,000 to 50,000 clones. The sequenced sample consisted of PBMCs. Source of these receptors: a woman aged 25 to 39 in good health and CMV-seronegative.

V usage is TRBV9 and J usage is TRBJ2-2, with 7 bases fitting TRBD2. V lost 4 bases to trimming and J lost 5 bases; unmatched junction nucleotides: 8. The V gene's germline CDR1 is SGDLS and CDR2 YYNGEE. CDR3 size: 15 residues. The CDR3 DNA sequence: TGTGCCAGCAGCAAAGCGGGAAGATATACCGGGGAGCTGTTTTTT. It yields the protein CASSKAGRYTGELFF.

The chain recombines TRBV7-9 with TRBJ2-3, with TRBD1 as a possible D gene (5 bases). The CDR3 loop spans 15 amino acids. In germline, CDR1 is SEHNR, CDR2 FQNEAQ (reference sequence). The germline V and J ends were trimmed by 2 bases and 3 bases, with 12 bases remaining between them. The CDR3 reads CASSLRLSGTDTQYF. CDR3 in DNA: TGTGCCAGCAGCTTAAGGTTGTCAGGGACAGATACGCAGTATTTT. Using reference TRBV7-9 and TRBJ2-3 for the parts outside the CDR3, the full variable domain is DTGVSQNPRHKITKRGQNVTFRCDPISEHNRLYWYRQTLGQGPEFLTYFQNEAQLEKSRLLSDRFSAERPKGSFSTLEIQRTEQGDSAMYLCASSLRLSGTDTQYFGPGTRLTVL.

The chain recombines TRBV29-1 with TRBJ2-2, with D perhaps TRBD1 (5 bases). This CDR3 region has 13 residues. The V end lost 5 bases, the J end lost 4 bases, and 11 bases lay between the germline ends. Germline-derived CDR1 and CDR2 are SQVTM and ANQGSEA. Written as DNA, the CDR3 is TGCAGCGTTCCTTTAAGGGGCACCGGGGAGCTGTTTTTT. Translated: CSVPLRGTGELFF.

The chain combines TRBV9 with TRBJ2-5, with TRBD2 matching 10 bases. V shed 4 bases, J shed 5 bases, and the junction held 11 bases outside the gene matches. The CDR3 is 16 residues long. Germline V gene lookup returns CDR1 SGDLS and CDR2 YYNGEE. CDR3 loop: CASSTAGLAPSETQYF. The CDR3 bases are TGTGCCAGCAGCACAGCGGGACTAGCGCCATCGGAGACCCAGTACTTC.

This chain uses TRBV2 with TRBJ2-7; D perhaps matches TRBD2 (6 bases). Germline CDR1 reads SNHLY; CDR2 reads FYNNEI. This CDR3 comprises 14 residues. V was pared by 6 bases and J by 2 bases, with 14 bases between. CDR3 in amino acids: CASRGAGRTYEQYF. The CDR3 DNA reads as TGTGCCAGCAGGGGAGCGGGCCGAACCTACGAGCAGTACTTC.

The chain is built from TRBV4-1 and TRBJ2-1; TRBD2 matches at 8 bases. Trimming took 1 base from V and 4 from J; bases not matched to a gene: 6. The length of the CDR3 is 16 residues. Germline CDR1 and CDR2: MGHRA and YSYEKL. The chain's CDR3 is CASSQAPAGDYNEQFF. The CDR3 region has the DNA TGCGCCAGCAGCCAAGCCCCAGCGGGGGATTACAATGAGCAGTTCTTC.

The J gene is TRBJ1-1, the V gene TRBV5-6, with 7 bases that match TRBD1. CDR3 size: 16 residues. CDR1 SGHDT and CDR2 YYEEEE come from the germline V gene. V gave up 4 bases and J gave up 8 bases; unmatched junction bases: 17. The CDR3 loop reads CASSATGAARFLEAFF. DNA for the CDR3: TGTGCCAGCAGCGCCACAGGGGCCGCGAGGTTCTTGGAAGCTTTCTTT.

The chain uses TRBV5-1 and TRBJ2-1; 14 nucleotides agree with TRBD2. Germline CDR1 SGHRS, CDR2 YFSETQ. The CDR3 runs 17 residues. The ends lost 2 bases at V and 4 bases at J; junction bases unmatched: 5. CDR3 region: CASSFMGLAGVYNEQFF. Here the CDR3 DNA reads TGCGCCAGCAGCTTCATGGGACTAGCGGGGGTGTACAATGAGCAGTTCTTC.

This chain connects TRBV30 to TRBJ1-5; D unclear. Germline-derived CDR1 and CDR2 are GTSNPN and SVGIG (reference sequence). The CDR3 is 13 amino acids. Trimming pared 5 bases from V and 6 bases from J, leaving 14 bases between. CDR3 in amino acids: CAWSAAIGQPQHF. CDR3 coding DNA: TGTGCCTGGTCCGCGGCCATCGGTCAGCCCCAGCATTTT.

The chain combines TRBV6-1 with TRBJ1-4; D gene uncertain. V shed 1 base and J shed 8 bases, with 20 bases lying between them. The CDR3 has 17 amino acids. Germline V gene data show CDR1 as MNHNS and CDR2 as SASEGT. CDR3 region: CASSEDPLRKSGEKLFF. CDR3 coding DNA: TGTGCCAGCAGTGAAGATCCCCTTAGGAAGTCGGGGGAAAAACTGTTTTTT.